This is a list of T cell receptor beta chains from one sample in a study of blood T cell repertoires in COVID-19. Assay: immunoSEQ multiplex PCR; the TCRdb copy retains only in-frame clones and omits some. The table has a few hundred thousand clones, more than 75% seen once. Input material: peripheral blood. The origin of the receptors is a man over 45 with active or convalescent COVID-19. Each CDR3 is given with its conserved first and last residue. Fields, in order: clone size, D gene, V gene, J gene, CDR3 protein, CDR3 DNA. A D gene is named only where the DNA matches it firmly. Clone size is not always given. Where it is, it says once, few, many or a class for expanded clones.

size: NA
D: TRBD1
V: TRBV28
J: TRBJ1-4
CDR3: CASSLLGQPNEKLFF
DNA: TGTGCCAGCAGTTTACTGGGACAGCCTAATGAAAAACTGTTTTTT

size: NA
D: TRBD2
V: TRBV19
J: TRBJ2-3
CDR3: CASSPWTSGTDTQYF
DNA: TGTGCCAGTAGTCCGTGGACTAGCGGCACAGATACGCAGTATTTT

size: NA
D: TRBD1
V: TRBV5-1
J: TRBJ2-5
CDR3: CASSTLGTAQETQYF
DNA: TGCGCCAGCAGCACCCTCGGGACAGCCCAAGAGACCCAGTACTTC

size: NA
D: TRBD2
V: TRBV19
J: TRBJ2-3
CDR3: CASSRTSGLEGSDTQYF
DNA: TGTGCCAGTAGTAGAACCTCCGGACTAGAGGGGTCAGATACGCAGTATTTT

size: NA
D: NA
V: TRBV28
J: TRBJ1-4
CDR3: CASSLWSGGSGLMRLFF
DNA: TGTGCCAGCAGTTTATGGTCGGGTGGTAGCGGGTTGATGCGGCTGTTTTTT

size: NA
D: TRBD1
V: TRBV9
J: TRBJ1-1
CDR3: CASSADRGRNTEAFF
DNA: TGTGCCAGCAGCGCCGACAGGGGGAGGAACACTGAAGCTTTCTTT

size: NA
D: TRBD1
V: TRBV18
J: TRBJ2-1
CDR3: CASSPPSGQHNEQFF
DNA: TGTGCCAGCTCACCACCCTCGGGACAGCACAATGAGCAGTTCTTC

size: NA
D: NA
V: TRBV11-3
J: TRBJ2-7
CDR3: CASSLGITVFEQYF
DNA: TGTGCCAGCAGCTTAGGGATTACAGTTTTCGAGCAGTACTTC

size: NA
D: NA
V: TRBV27
J: TRBJ2-7
CDR3: CASFPRPTGSLTYEQYF
DNA: TGTGCCAGCTTCCCCCGCCCTACAGGGTCTCTGACCTACGAGCAGTACTTC

size: NA
D: NA
V: TRBV7-2
J: TRBJ1-6
CDR3: CASSLQVKTSSPLHF
DNA: TGTGCCAGCAGCTTACAGGTTAAAACCTCTTCACCCCTCCACTTT

size: NA
D: NA
V: TRBV6-5
J: TRBJ2-3
CDR3: CASSYSARGGTDTQYF
DNA: TGTGCCAGCAGTTACTCGGCCAGGGGCGGAACAGATACGCAGTATTTT

size: NA
D: TRBD1
V: TRBV5-1
J: TRBJ2-7
CDR3: CASSLDAQGLEQYF
DNA: TGCGCCAGCAGCTTGGATGCACAGGGGCTCGAGCAGTACTTC

size: NA
D: NA
V: TRBV2
J: TRBJ1-1
CDR3: CASSVGGGTEAFF
DNA: TGTGCCAGCAGTGTTGGGGGAGGCACTGAAGCTTTCTTT

size: NA
D: NA
V: TRBV5-6
J: TRBJ1-6
CDR3: CASSLIGRINSPLHF
DNA: TGTGCCAGCAGCTTAATAGGGAGGATTAATTCACCCCTCCACTTT

size: NA
D: TRBD2
V: TRBV3-1/TRBV3-2
J: TRBJ2-7
CDR3: CASSQPGLGRYEQYF
DNA: TGTGCCAGCAGCCAGCCCGGACTAGGTCGCTACGAGCAGTACTTC

size: NA
D: TRBD1
V: TRBV2
J: TRBJ1-5
CDR3: CASRTGVGGNQPQHF
DNA: TGTGCCAGCAGAACAGGGGTGGGGGGCAATCAGCCCCAGCATTTT

size: NA
D: TRBD2
V: TRBV7-2
J: TRBJ2-3
CDR3: CASSPTTSGGASTDTQYF
DNA: TGTGCCAGCAGCCCAACGACTAGCGGGGGGGCCAGCACAGATACGCAGTATTTT

size: NA
D: TRBD1
V: TRBV3-1/TRBV3-2
J: TRBJ2-5
CDR3: CASSHPGQGRETQYF
DNA: TGTGCCAGCAGCCACCCGGGACAGGGCAGAGAGACCCAGTACTTC

size: NA
D: NA
V: TRBV5-1
J: TRBJ1-2
CDR3: CASSLVSDYGYTF
DNA: TGCGCCAGCAGCTTGGTGTCAGACTATGGCTACACCTTC

size: NA
D: TRBD1
V: TRBV30
J: TRBJ1-1
CDR3: CAGSTGWNTEAFF
DNA: TGTGCCGGATCGACAGGGTGGAACACTGAAGCTTTCTTT

size: NA
D: TRBD1
V: TRBV7-9
J: TRBJ1-6
CDR3: CASSQTGKDSYNSPLHF
DNA: TGTGCCAGCAGCCAGACAGGGAAGGACTCCTATAATTCACCCCTCCACTTT

size: NA
D: TRBD2
V: TRBV2
J: TRBJ2-1
CDR3: CASSEGLAGFSYNEQFF
DNA: TGTGCCAGCAGCGAAGGTTTAGCGGGATTCTCCTACAATGAGCAGTTCTTC

size: NA
D: NA
V: TRBV7-2
J: TRBJ1-1
CDR3: CASSSRLSNTEAFF
DNA: TGTGCCAGCAGCTCTCGACTGTCGAACACTGAAGCTTTCTTT

size: NA
D: NA
V: TRBV6-5
J: TRBJ2-7
CDR3: CASSRTGEIYEQYF
DNA: TGTGCCAGCAGCCGCACGGGGGAAATCTACGAGCAGTACTTC

size: NA
D: TRBD2
V: TRBV11-2
J: TRBJ2-1
CDR3: CASSLRTSGGAPNEQFF
DNA: TGTGCCAGCAGCTTAAGGACTAGCGGGGGGGCCCCCAATGAGCAGTTCTTC

size: NA
D: TRBD1
V: TRBV7-2
J: TRBJ1-5
CDR3: CASSLAQGAGQPQHF
DNA: TGTGCCAGCAGCTTAGCGCAGGGGGCGGGCCAGCCCCAGCATTTT

size: NA
D: TRBD1
V: TRBV20-1
J: TRBJ1-1
CDR3: CSASSTGTGFTAFF
DNA: TGCAGTGCTAGTTCTACCGGGACAGGGTTCACAGCTTTCTTT

size: few
D: NA
V: TRBV4-1
J: TRBJ2-5
CDR3: CASSQEKGRGAETQYF
DNA: TGCGCCAGCAGCCAAGAGAAGGGGAGGGGGGCAGAGACCCAGTACTTC

size: NA
D: TRBD2
V: TRBV6-2/TRBV6-3
J: TRBJ2-1
CDR3: CASSLGTSWDEQFF
DNA: TGTGCCAGCAGCCTCGGGACTAGCTGGGATGAGCAGTTCTTC

size: NA
D: TRBD2
V: TRBV6-4
J: TRBJ2-7
CDR3: CASSGLAECLEQYF
DNA: TGTGCCAGCAGTGGTCTAGCGGAATGCCTCGAGCAGTACTTC

size: NA
D: TRBD2
V: TRBV24-1
J: TRBJ2-3
CDR3: CATGKAAGVTDTQYF
DNA: TGTGCCACCGGAAAGGCGGCGGGGGTCACAGATACGCAGTATTTT

size: NA
D: NA
V: TRBV6-2/TRBV6-3
J: TRBJ1-1
CDR3: CASSKTGVNTEAFF
DNA: TGTGCCAGCAGTAAAACAGGTGTGAACACTGAAGCTTTCTTT

size: NA
D: TRBD1
V: TRBV18
J: TRBJ1-6
CDR3: CASSPGTGRSPLHF
DNA: TGTGCCAGCTCACCCGGGACAGGGCGTTCACCCCTCCACTTT

size: once
D: TRBD1
V: TRBV28
J: TRBJ2-3
CDR3: CASSWDRGADTQYF
DNA: TGTGCCAGCAGCTGGGACAGGGGAGCAGATACGCAGTATTTT

size: NA
D: TRBD2
V: TRBV10-3
J: TRBJ2-7
CDR3: CAISESGGRGYEQYF
DNA: TGTGCCATCAGTGAGTCGGGGGGGAGGGGTTACGAGCAGTACTTC

size: NA
D: NA
V: TRBV19
J: TRBJ2-7
CDR3: CASSFRLNYEQYF
DNA: TGTGCCAGTAGTTTCAGGTTAAACTACGAGCAGTACTTC